This is a list of T cell receptor beta chains from one sample in a study of shared clonotypes between healthy human individuals. Generated by immunoSEQ multiplex PCR, the TCRdb table keeps only in-frame clones and is missing some. Of 1.4 million to 1.5 million clones in the sample, roughly 96% were seen once. The sequencing sample was made of naive CD4+ T cells sorted from blood. The source of these receptors is a man aged 25-45 years in good health. CDR3s include the opening cysteine and the closing phenylalanine or tryptophan. D genes are given only for firm matches. Expanded clones are given a class, and other clones once, few, many or no size at all.

abundance	j_gene	d_gene	v_gene	CDR3aa	CDR3nt
NA	TRBJ2-1	TRBD2	TRBV5-5	CASSRLSGRALSYNEQFF	TGTGCCAGCAGCCGCCTCAGCGGGAGGGCATTGTCGTACAATGAGCAGTTCTTC
NA	TRBJ2-2	NA	TRBV5-1	CASSLSAGNTGELFF	TGCGCCAGCAGCTTGTCTGCGGGGAACACCGGGGAGCTGTTTTTT
NA	TRBJ2-5	TRBD2	TRBV5-4	CASSLDIASGVETQYF	TGTGCCAGCAGCTTGGATATCGCTAGCGGGGTAGAGACCCAGTACTTC
NA	TRBJ2-1	NA	TRBV7-9	CASSLVRDTIF	TGTGCCAGCAGCTTAGTCAGGGACACGATCTTC
NA	TRBJ1-1	NA	TRBV18	CASSPQGMNTEAFF	TGTGCCAGCTCACCCCAGGGGATGAACACTGAAGCTTTCTTT
NA	TRBJ2-7	TRBD1	TRBV13	CASSLGWDRAYEQYF	TGTGCCAGCAGCTTAGGTTGGGACAGAGCCTACGAGCAGTACTTC
NA	TRBJ1-3	NA	TRBV28	CASSPQSSRFTIYF	TGTGCCAGCAGTCCCCAAAGCAGCCGTTTCACCATATATTTT
once	TRBJ2-2	NA	TRBV6-1	CASSVGKRTGELFF	TGTGCCAGCAGTGTGGGGAAGAGGACCGGGGAGCTGTTTTTT
NA	TRBJ2-1	TRBD2	TRBV7-3	CASSLVSGGNEQFF	TGTGCCAGCAGCTTGGTTAGCGGGGGGAATGAGCAGTTCTTC
NA	TRBJ2-6	NA	TRBV5-1	CASSLVPGTSGANVLTF	TGCGCCAGCAGCTTAGTTCCGGGCACCTCTGGGGCCAACGTCCTGACTTTC
NA	TRBJ2-2	NA	TRBV2	CASSEDSANTGELFF	TGTGCCAGCAGTGAAGACTCCGCGAACACCGGGGAGCTGTTTTTT
NA	TRBJ2-1	TRBD1	TRBV14	CASSLYRDSWSYNEQFF	TGTGCCAGCAGCCTTTACCGGGACAGTTGGAGCTACAATGAGCAGTTCTTC
NA	TRBJ2-1	TRBD2	TRBV18	CASSSTGTSVYNEQFF	TGTGCCAGCTCATCGACCGGGACTAGCGTTTACAATGAGCAGTTCTTC
NA	TRBJ1-4	TRBD1	TRBV29-1	CSVADRGYEKLFF	TGCAGCGTGGCGGACAGGGGGTACGAAAAACTGTTTTTT
NA	TRBJ2-1	NA	TRBV11-3	CASSSQGQFSHEQFF	TGTGCCAGCAGCTCGCAGGGACAATTTTCCCATGAGCAGTTCTTC
NA	TRBJ2-7	TRBD2	TRBV27	CASSSILAGGHEQYF	TGTGCCAGCAGTTCGATCCTAGCGGGAGGACACGAGCAGTACTTC
NA	TRBJ1-2	NA	TRBV6-1	CASNGKLNFYGYTF	TGTGCCAGCAATGGCAAACTGAATTTCTATGGCTACACCTTC
NA	TRBJ2-7	TRBD2	TRBV6-1	CASSALAGTPSYEQYF	TGTGCCAGCAGTGCGCTAGCGGGAACCCCCTCCTACGAGCAGTACTTC
once	TRBJ1-2	NA	TRBV11-2	CASSFSGGYTF	TGTGCCAGCAGCTTTAGTGGGGGCTACACCTTC
NA	TRBJ2-1	NA	TRBV19	CASSILSLNEQFF	TGTGCCAGTAGTATCCTTAGTCTAAATGAGCAGTTCTTC
NA	TRBJ2-7	NA	TRBV5-1	CASSLVSSAYEQYF	TGCGCCAGCAGCTTGGTTAGCTCTGCCTACGAGCAGTACTTC
NA	TRBJ2-5	NA	TRBV2	CASSPLLGEQETQYF	TGTGCCAGCAGCCCCTTGCTGGGAGAACAAGAGACCCAGTACTTC
NA	TRBJ2-7	TRBD2	TRBV9	CASSVGASGRGEQYF	TGTGCCAGCAGCGTAGGGGCTAGCGGGAGGGGCGAGCAGTACTTC
NA	TRBJ1-3	NA	TRBV7-9	CASSLADGSGNTIYF	TGTGCCAGCAGCTTAGCGGACGGCTCTGGAAACACCATATATTTT
NA	TRBJ2-7	TRBD2	TRBV4-1	CASSQDPRGLAGSTSYEQYF	TGCGCCAGCAGCCAAGATCCCCGGGGTCTAGCGGGATCTACCTCCTACGAGCAGTACTTC
NA	TRBJ2-3	TRBD1	TRBV5-1	CASSTRGQLSTDTQYF	TGCGCCAGCAGCACCAGGGGGCAGTTGAGCACAGATACGCAGTATTTT
NA	TRBJ2-5	NA	TRBV5-6	CASSLVSGNQETQYF	TGTGCCAGCAGCTTGGTGTCAGGGAACCAAGAGACCCAGTACTTC
once	TRBJ1-3	TRBD1	TRBV5-1	CASSPKLGQGSFGNTIYF	TGCGCCAGCAGCCCAAAGCTCGGACAGGGGTCGTTTGGAAACACCATATATTTT
NA	TRBJ2-1	NA	TRBV5-4	CASSKGRTATYNEQFF	TGTGCCAGCAGCAAGGGACGGACAGCTACCTACAATGAGCAGTTCTTC
NA	TRBJ1-2	TRBD1	TRBV11-2	CASSPGQGLSYGYTF	TGTGCCAGCAGCCCGGGACAGGGGCTTTCCTATGGCTACACCTTC
NA	TRBJ1-3	NA	TRBV6-1	CASSEQGLGNTIYF	TGTGCCAGCAGTGAACAGGGACTCGGAAACACCATATATTTT
NA	TRBJ1-3	NA	TRBV4-1	CASSQARSGGSLNTIYF	TGCGCCAGCAGCCAGGCGCGGTCGGGGGGCTCGTTAAACACCATATATTTT
NA	TRBJ2-7	TRBD1	TRBV28	CASSPDRGGHEQYF	TGTGCCAGCAGTCCGGACAGGGGCGGGCACGAGCAGTACTTC
NA	TRBJ1-4	NA	TRBV18	CASSPTYGTNEKLFF	TGTGCCAGCTCCCCGACGTACGGAACTAATGAAAAACTGTTTTTT
NA	TRBJ2-5	NA	TRBV5-1	CASSFGSEQETQYF	TGCGCCAGCAGCTTCGGGTCGGAACAAGAGACCCAGTACTTC
NA	TRBJ1-1	NA	TRBV29-1	CSVEAPRRENTEAFF	TGCAGCGTTGAAGCCCCGAGACGGGAGAACACTGAAGCTTTCTTT
NA	TRBJ2-7	TRBD1	TRBV5-4	CASSTPGQGFDEQYF	TGTGCCAGCAGCACTCCGGGACAGGGGTTTGACGAGCAGTACTTC
NA	TRBJ2-2	TRBD1	TRBV7-9	CASSLALQGTHTGELFF	TGTGCCAGCAGCTTAGCGCTACAGGGGACGCACACCGGGGAGCTGTTTTTT
NA	TRBJ1-2	NA	TRBV6-5	CASSYSNGGYTF	TGTGCCAGCAGTTACTCGAACGGTGGCTACACCTTC
NA	TRBJ2-3	NA	TRBV28	CASSLWGDTQYF	TGTGCCAGCAGTTTGTGGGGAGATACGCAGTATTTT
NA	TRBJ2-7	NA	TRBV6-1	CASSEAVRRSSPYEQYF	TGTGCCAGCAGTGAAGCGGTCCGGAGGAGCTCCCCCTACGAGCAGTACTTC
NA	TRBJ2-7	NA	TRBV2	CASSGGRSLYEQYF	TGTGCCAGCAGTGGGGGCAGGAGCCTTTACGAGCAGTACTTC
NA	TRBJ2-7	NA	TRBV11-2	CASSRNYEQYF	TGTGCCAGCAGCAGAAACTACGAGCAGTACTTC
NA	TRBJ1-4	NA	TRBV9	CASSVAGGRTNEKLFF	TGTGCCAGCAGCGTAGCGGGGGGGCGCACTAATGAAAAACTGTTTTTT
NA	TRBJ2-7	TRBD1	TRBV29-1	CSVEDRGQGRDEQYF	TGCAGCGTTGAAGATCGTGGACAGGGCCGAGACGAGCAGTACTTC
NA	TRBJ1-2	NA	TRBV10-3	CAISEVSGQNYGYTF	TGTGCCATCAGTGAGGTGTCGGGTCAGAACTATGGCTACACCTTC
NA	TRBJ2-7	TRBD2	TRBV7-3	CASSLRKLADRSYEQYF	TGTGCCAGCAGCTTAAGAAAGCTAGCGGACCGATCCTACGAGCAGTACTTC
NA	TRBJ2-7	TRBD1	TRBV5-4	CASSSTQGDNEQYF	TGTGCCAGCAGCTCAACGCAGGGGGATAACGAGCAGTACTTC
NA	TRBJ1-5	NA	TRBV6-5	CASSRTDSNQPQHF	TGTGCCAGCAGTCGGACGGATAGCAATCAGCCCCAGCATTTT
NA	TRBJ2-3	NA	TRBV5-1	CASSLQGSTDTQYF	TGCGCCAGCAGCTTACAGGGTAGCACAGATACGCAGTATTTT
NA	TRBJ2-1	NA	TRBV27	CASKAATLYNEQFF	TGTGCCAGCAAGGCGGCTACCCTCTACAATGAGCAGTTCTTC
NA	TRBJ1-2	TRBD1	TRBV28	CATHGGGTGVFSRLVSDNYGYTF	TGTGCCACCCACGGTGGCGGGACAGGGGTCTTTTCTCGTTTGGTGTCCGATAATTATGGCTACACCTTC
NA	TRBJ2-1	NA	TRBV23-1	CASGMFRGGEQFF	TGCGCCAGCGGTATGTTTAGGGGAGGCGAGCAGTTCTTC
NA	TRBJ1-1	TRBD1	TRBV10-3	CAIAGGTGEIEAFF	TGTGCCATCGCGGGGGGGACAGGGGAGATTGAAGCTTTCTTT
NA	TRBJ1-1	TRBD1	TRBV5-5	CASSLVDRGRRDTEAFF	TGTGCCAGCAGCTTGGTTGACAGGGGGCGGAGAGACACTGAAGCTTTCTTT
once	TRBJ1-4	NA	TRBV5-1	CASSLVPNEKLFF	TGCGCCAGCAGCTTGGTGCCGAATGAAAAACTGTTTTTT
NA	TRBJ2-1	NA	TRBV28	CASSLGGSSYNEQFF	TGTGCCAGCAGTCTAGGGGGTAGCTCCTACAATGAGCAGTTCTTC
NA	TRBJ2-5	NA	TRBV9	CASSVRGVGETQYF	TGTGCCAGCAGCGTACGAGGGGTAGGAGAGACCCAGTACTTC
NA	TRBJ2-7	TRBD2	TRBV28	CASSLTRGGSYEQYF	TGTGCCAGCAGCTTGACACGGGGGGGCTCCTACGAGCAGTACTTC
NA	TRBJ2-7	NA	TRBV25-1	CASSADFYEQYF	TGTGCCAGCAGTGCCGACTTCTACGAGCAGTACTTC